A selection of T cell receptor beta chains follows, all from one sample in a study of Ad26.COV2.S vaccination and SARS-CoV-2 variants. The method was immunoSEQ multiplex PCR; TCRdb's version includes in-frame clones alone and lacks a portion of them. The sample has fewer than 500,000 clones; 90% are singletons. This specimen was peripheral blood, taken in a trial of Ad26.COV2.S vaccine versus placebo. The receptors originated from a person between 18 and 60 years old who received the Ad26.COV2.S COVID-19 vaccine or a placebo. Each CDR3 is given with its conserved first and last residue. Fields, in order: V gene, clone size, CDR3 protein. Where a row states a size, it is once, few, many or the class of an expanded clone; other rows omit it.

V gene: TRBV19; clone size: -; CDR3 protein: CASSIGGATGELFF
V gene: TRBV7-2; clone size: -; CDR3 protein: CASSFQVAANYGYTF
V gene: TRBV18; clone size: -; CDR3 protein: CASSPRGTEETQYF
V gene: TRBV30; clone size: few; CDR3 protein: CASPGRNTGELFF
V gene: TRBV3-1/TRBV3-2; clone size: -; CDR3 protein: CASSQVGDRVSNEQFF
V gene: TRBV9; clone size: -; CDR3 protein: CASSVVAGSGNTIYF
V gene: TRBV25-1; clone size: -; CDR3 protein: CASSVLLGQGTMNTEAFF
V gene: TRBV13; clone size: -; CDR3 protein: CASSLDSAGADTQYF
V gene: TRBV7-9; clone size: -; CDR3 protein: CASSSGQGDEKLFF
V gene: TRBV15; clone size: -; CDR3 protein: CATSTSPGTTSYEQYF
V gene: TRBV18; clone size: -; CDR3 protein: CASSTGGVGSNQPQHF
V gene: TRBV11-2; clone size: -; CDR3 protein: CASRPPPGGPRAYNEQFF
V gene: TRBV4-3; clone size: -; CDR3 protein: CASSPTSGSYGEQFF
V gene: TRBV5-6; clone size: -; CDR3 protein: CASSLINQPQHF
V gene: TRBV28; clone size: -; CDR3 protein: CASSLTSGRTDTQYF
V gene: TRBV27; clone size: once; CDR3 protein: CASSPLATGDYTF
V gene: TRBV3-1/TRBV3-2; clone size: -; CDR3 protein: CASSQDFSGNTIYF
V gene: TRBV7-9; clone size: -; CDR3 protein: CASPPYRETTDTQYF
V gene: TRBV11-2; clone size: -; CDR3 protein: CASSQDGNEQFF
V gene: TRBV11-2; clone size: -; CDR3 protein: CASSLDRLGEQFF
V gene: TRBV29-1; clone size: -; CDR3 protein: CSVSLISYEQYF
V gene: TRBV15; clone size: -; CDR3 protein: CATSRDPPGSGRVYEQYF
V gene: TRBV10-3; clone size: -; CDR3 protein: CATSAPSGRYEQYF
V gene: TRBV5-1; clone size: -; CDR3 protein: CASSLEGTSIDTQYF
V gene: TRBV29-1; clone size: -; CDR3 protein: CSGGQGGNTGELFF
V gene: TRBV11-2; clone size: -; CDR3 protein: CASSLVGAGANVLTF
V gene: TRBV19; clone size: -; CDR3 protein: CASSQTSGRAYEQYF
V gene: TRBV5-6; clone size: -; CDR3 protein: CASSLALGTAYYEQYF
V gene: TRBV15; clone size: few; CDR3 protein: CATSRDPGVYEQYF
V gene: TRBV20-1; clone size: few; CDR3 protein: CSAQYQETQYF
V gene: TRBV30; clone size: -; CDR3 protein: CAWQGGRGRETQYF